The source of this T cell receptor (beta chain) is a study of cytomegalovirus exposure and HLA in healthy donors. At the level of the study: An analysis done earlier identified 100 million to 140 million unique TCR beta sequences from approximately 200 million T cells. Findings and caveats of the study: In a later analysis, DRB1 alleles had the most associated TCRs; HLA-C alleles the fewest. Later genetic work tied a missense DCLRE1C variant to beta-chain V and J trimming.

In regard to this clone: Its antigen is not known.

PCR employed 60 Vbeta and 13 Jbeta primers. Profiling relied on immunoSEQ multiplex PCR, and the TCRdb table lists in-frame clones only, not all of them. Of roughly 71,000 clones listed, roughly two thirds are singletons. The CDR3 runs to 16 residues. Germline CDR1 is SGHTA and CDR2 is FQGNSA. V dropped 4 bases and J dropped 6; count of bases not matched to a gene: 8. The V gene is TRBV7-2, the J gene TRBJ2-5, with 13 bases aligning to TRBD2. The receptor was derived from a man younger than 45 in good health and CMV-seronegative. The sample taken for sequencing was PBMCs. CDR3 nucleotides: TGTGCCAGCAGCTCAGCGGGACTAGCGGGGTTGAAGACCCAGTACTTC. This sequence encodes CASSSAGLAGLKTQYF. Looking up the rest from reference TRBV7-2 and TRBJ2-5 gives the full variable domain: GAGVSQSPSNKVTEKGKDVELRCDPISGHTALYWYRQSLGQGLEFLIYFQGNSAPDKSGLPSDRFSAERTGGSVSTLTIQRTQQEDSAVYLCASSSAGLAGLKTQYFGPGTRLLVL.